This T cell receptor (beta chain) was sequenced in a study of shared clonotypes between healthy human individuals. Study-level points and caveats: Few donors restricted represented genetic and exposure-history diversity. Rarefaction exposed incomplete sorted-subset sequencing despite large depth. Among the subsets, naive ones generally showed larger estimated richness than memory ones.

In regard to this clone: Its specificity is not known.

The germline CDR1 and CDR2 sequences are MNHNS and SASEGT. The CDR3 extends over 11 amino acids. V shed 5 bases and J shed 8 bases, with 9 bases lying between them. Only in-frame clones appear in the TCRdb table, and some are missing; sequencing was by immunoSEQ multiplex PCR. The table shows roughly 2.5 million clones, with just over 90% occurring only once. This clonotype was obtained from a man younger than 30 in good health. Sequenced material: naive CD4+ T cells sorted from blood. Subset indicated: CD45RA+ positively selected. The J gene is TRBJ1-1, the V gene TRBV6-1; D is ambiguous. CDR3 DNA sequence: TGTGCCAGCAGTCGTACACCAGAAGCTTTCTTT. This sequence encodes CASSRTPEAFF.